The T cell receptor (beta chain) under discussion was sequenced for a study of blood T cell repertoires in COVID-19. Study details: Sites in the United States, Italy and Spain provided acute and convalescent COVID-19 samples.

This clone came up once. Authors' data handling: Nucleated cell number was recorded as an estimate derived from reference gene primer amplification. Assay used: immunoSEQ multiplex PCR; TCRdb lists only in-frame clones, some missing. D and trimming come from the DNA, and the V and J calls and clone size come from that table. The table lists approximately 250,000 clones, roughly 88% of them singletons. During active infection, Seattle patients enrolled and were then monitored through disease. Germline-derived CDR1 and CDR2 are GTSNPN and SVGIG (reference sequence). The germline V and J ends were trimmed by 5 bases and 4 bases, with 17 bases remaining between them. The CDR3 has 14 residues.

The genes are TRBV30 and TRBJ1-1; D unresolved. The sample consisted of peripheral blood. This TCR was recovered from a woman between 70 and 85 years old with COVID-19, enrolled during active disease. DNA for the CDR3: TGTGCCTGGCGCGGCATGACTGGGAGCACTGAAGCTTTCTTT. Translation: CAWRGMTGSTEAFF.